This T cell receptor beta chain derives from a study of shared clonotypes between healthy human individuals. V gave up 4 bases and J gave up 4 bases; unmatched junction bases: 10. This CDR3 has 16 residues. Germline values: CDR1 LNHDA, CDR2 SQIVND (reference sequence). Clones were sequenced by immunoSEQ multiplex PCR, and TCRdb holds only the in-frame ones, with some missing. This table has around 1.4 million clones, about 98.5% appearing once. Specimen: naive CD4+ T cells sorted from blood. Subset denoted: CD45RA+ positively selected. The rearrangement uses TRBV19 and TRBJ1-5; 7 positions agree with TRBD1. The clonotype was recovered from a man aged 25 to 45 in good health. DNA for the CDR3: TGTGCCAGTAGTACTGGCCGGGACAGCCGTAATCAGCCCCAGCATTTT. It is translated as CASSTGRDSRNQPQHF.